This TCR beta chain was sequenced for a study of T cell changes during pregnancy in multiple sclerosis. V was clipped by 9 bases and J by 3 bases, with 15 bases between them. CDR1 is SNHLY and CDR2 is FYNNEI in the germline V gene. CDR3 length equals 13 residues. Clones were read by immunoSEQ multiplex PCR, and TCRdb kept only the in-frame ones, dropping some. The sample has tens of thousands of clones, 92% seen once; the top ten hold about 2%. The clonotype comes from a female donor with multiple sclerosis, enrolled in a pregnancy study. The material sequenced was peripheral blood, taken after pregnancy. The chain employs TRBV2 and TRBJ2-7, with D possibly matching TRBD1 (6 bases). Here the CDR3 reads CARAAGAGYEQYF. The CDR3 bases are TGTGCCAGGGCAGCAGGGGCCGGCTACGAGCAGTACTTC.